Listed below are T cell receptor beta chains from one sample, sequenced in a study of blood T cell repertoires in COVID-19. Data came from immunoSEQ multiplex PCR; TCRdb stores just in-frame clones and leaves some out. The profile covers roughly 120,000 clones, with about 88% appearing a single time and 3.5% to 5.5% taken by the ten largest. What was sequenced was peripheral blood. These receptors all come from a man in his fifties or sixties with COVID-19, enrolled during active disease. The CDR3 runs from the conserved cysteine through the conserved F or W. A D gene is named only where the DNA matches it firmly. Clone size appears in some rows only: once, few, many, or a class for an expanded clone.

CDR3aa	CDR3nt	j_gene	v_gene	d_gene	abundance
CASSELRADTQYF	TGTGCCAGCTCAGAACTCAGGGCCGATACGCAGTATTTT	TRBJ2-3	TRBV18	NA	NA
CASSEYSLNTQYF	TGTGCCAGCAGTGAATATAGCCTTAATACGCAGTATTTT	TRBJ2-3	TRBV25-1	NA	NA
CASSLAGGGGNQPQHF	TGCGCCAGCAGCTTGGCAGGCGGGGGAGGCAATCAGCCCCAGCATTTT	TRBJ1-5	TRBV5-1	NA	NA
CASSGRGSSGNTIYF	TGTGCCAGCTCAGGGAGGGGAAGCTCTGGAAACACCATATATTTT	TRBJ1-3	TRBV18	NA	NA
CASSQDWAGRYYGYTF	TGTGCCAGCAGCCAAGATTGGGCGGGTCGGTACTATGGCTACACCTTC	TRBJ1-2	TRBV14	NA	NA
CAWRVTGNYGYTF	TGTGCCTGGAGGGTGACAGGGAACTATGGCTACACCTTC	TRBJ1-2	TRBV30	TRBD1	NA
CASSSTSGGPSGELFF	TGTGCCAGCAGCTCAACTTCGGGAGGGCCTTCCGGGGAGCTGTTTTTT	TRBJ2-2	TRBV7-8	TRBD2	NA
CASSQGVYESEQYF	TGTGCCAGCAGCCAAGGTGTCTATGAATCCGAGCAGTACTTC	TRBJ2-7	TRBV4-2	NA	NA
CASSMEVGGLFIRDTQYF	TGTGCCAGTAGTATGGAAGTAGGTGGGCTTTTTATTAGGGATACGCAGTATTTT	TRBJ2-3	TRBV19	NA	NA
CAISEREETDTQYF	TGTGCCATCAGTGAGCGGGAGGAAACAGATACGCAGTATTTT	TRBJ2-3	TRBV10-3	TRBD2	NA
CAISESVGAYYGYTF	TGTGCCATCAGTGAGTCGGTGGGGGCGTACTATGGCTACACCTTC	TRBJ1-2	TRBV10-3	NA	NA
CASRLNTEAFF	TGTGCCAGCCGACTTAACACTGAAGCTTTCTTT	TRBJ1-1	TRBV28	NA	NA
CASQGGTEAFF	TGTGCTAGTCAGGGGGGCACTGAAGCTTTCTTT	TRBJ1-1	TRBV12-5	TRBD1	NA
CASSYPGGGRAWGNEQFF	TGTGCCAGCAGTTACCCGGGCGGCGGGAGGGCCTGGGGAAATGAGCAGTTCTTC	TRBJ2-1	TRBV6-2/TRBV6-3	TRBD2	once
CASSLETGILTGELFF	TGTGCCAGCAGCTTGGAAACCGGGATACTCACCGGGGAGCTGTTTTTT	TRBJ2-2	TRBV5-4	NA	NA
CASSQVFSAGGQETQYF	TGCGCCAGCAGCCAAGTGTTTTCGGCGGGAGGGCAAGAGACCCAGTACTTC	TRBJ2-5	TRBV4-3	TRBD2	NA
CASSNRQGLRSNQPQHF	TGTGCCAGCAGCAATAGACAGGGTCTAAGGAGCAATCAGCCCCAGCATTTT	TRBJ1-5	TRBV7-8	TRBD1	NA
CASSKDKGLSYEQYF	TGTGCCAGCAGCAAAGATAAGGGACTCTCCTACGAGCAGTACTTC	TRBJ2-7	TRBV21-1	NA	NA
CASTPTGHNEKLFF	TGTGCCAGCACCCCGACAGGGCATAATGAAAAACTGTTTTTT	TRBJ1-4	TRBV6-5	TRBD1	NA
CASSLEGGDQPQHF	TGTGCCAGCAGCTTAGAGGGCGGGGATCAGCCCCAGCATTTT	TRBJ1-5	TRBV7-2	NA	NA
CSATENTEAFF	TGCAGTGCCACAGAGAACACTGAAGCTTTCTTT	TRBJ1-1	TRBV20-1	NA	NA
CASSYGGFWDEQFF	TGTGCCAGCAGCTATGGGGGCTTTTGGGATGAGCAGTTCTTC	TRBJ2-1	TRBV6-5	NA	NA
CAWRKGLGGYTF	TGTGCCTGGAGGAAGGGGCTGGGCGGCTACACCTTC	TRBJ1-2	TRBV30	NA	few
CASSLKPGTGGPEAFF	TGTGCCAGCAGTCTCAAACCGGGGACAGGGGGCCCTGAAGCTTTCTTT	TRBJ1-1	TRBV28	TRBD1	NA
CASSVRDYLGADTQYF	TGTGCCAGCAGCGTCCGGGACTACCTAGGGGCAGATACGCAGTATTTT	TRBJ2-3	TRBV9	TRBD2	NA
CASSQDWTGLTDTQYF	TGCGCCAGCAGCCAAGATTGGACAGGCCTGACAGATACGCAGTATTTT	TRBJ2-3	TRBV4-3	TRBD1	NA
CASREGAGDYEQYF	TGTGCCAGCAGGGAGGGAGCCGGCGACTACGAGCAGTACTTC	TRBJ2-7	TRBV2	NA	NA
CASSDSGSLLPSYEQYF	TGTGCCAGCAGTGATAGCGGGAGCCTTCTTCCATCCTACGAGCAGTACTTC	TRBJ2-7	TRBV7-9	TRBD2	few
CATSDLQEFSTNEKLFF	TGTGCCACCAGTGATTTGCAGGAATTTTCAACTAATGAAAAACTGTTTTTT	TRBJ1-4	TRBV24-1	NA	once
CAIQDVDEQYF	TGTGCCATCCAGGATGTCGACGAGCAGTACTTC	TRBJ2-7	TRBV10-3	NA	NA
CSVGRGGNEQFF	TGCAGCGTTGGTAGGGGAGGCAATGAGCAGTTCTTC	TRBJ2-1	TRBV29-1	NA	NA
CASSVLDTNTEAFF	TGCGCCAGCAGCGTGCTGGACACGAACACTGAAGCTTTCTTT	TRBJ1-1	TRBV5-1	NA	NA
CASNHPSGGIPYEQYF	TGTGCCAGCAACCACCCTAGCGGAGGTATTCCCTACGAGCAGTACTTC	TRBJ2-7	TRBV2	TRBD2	NA
CASSPGLSGNIQYF	TGTGCCAGCAGCCCGGGACTCTCTGGGAACATTCAGTACTTC	TRBJ2-4	TRBV7-3	NA	NA
CASSINSPGTGDNSPLHF	TGTGCCAGTAGTATCAATTCGCCCGGGACAGGGGATAATTCACCCCTCCACTTT	TRBJ1-6	TRBV19	TRBD1	NA
CSVRTGGYEQYF	TGCAGCGTCAGGACAGGGGGCTACGAGCAGTACTTC	TRBJ2-7	TRBV29-1	TRBD1	NA
CASSRGTTETQYF	TGTGCCAGCTCACGGGGGACAACAGAGACCCAGTACTTC	TRBJ2-5	TRBV18	NA	NA
CATGTSGSGEQFF	TGTGCCACAGGGACTAGCGGGAGTGGGGAGCAGTTCTTC	TRBJ2-1	TRBV10-3	TRBD2	NA
CAIRPSGNREDGYTF	TGTGCCATCAGACCCAGCGGGAACAGGGAAGACGGCTACACCTTC	TRBJ1-2	TRBV10-3	NA	NA
CASSLAGTEWGYTF	TGTGCCAGCAGCTTAGCGGGGACAGAATGGGGCTACACCTTC	TRBJ1-2	TRBV11-1	TRBD1	few
CASSVSGTPNTGELFF	TGTGCCAGCAGCGTATCCGGGACACCGAACACCGGGGAGCTGTTTTTT	TRBJ2-2	TRBV9	NA	few